A single sample is the source of the 8 T cell receptor beta chains below, sequenced in a study of memory CD4+ T cells and cytomegalovirus serostatus. Clones were read by immunoSEQ multiplex PCR, and TCRdb kept only the in-frame ones, dropping some. Of roughly 49,000 clones listed, roughly four fifths were seen once; the top ten hold roughly 0.6%. The sort gate was single viable CD3+CD4+CD8-CD45RO+ cells for memory CD4+ T cells. Specimen: memory CD4+ T cells from blood. The receptors were gathered from an adult in good health and CMV-seronegative.

A word on this clone: This sample also contains other DNA sequences that code for the same CDR3. The V call is TRBV6-1, the J call TRBJ1-2; 10 bases map to TRBD1. Trimming took 0 bases from V and 5 from J; bases not matched to a gene: 3. CDR3 length: 15 amino acids. From germline, CDR1 is MNHNS and CDR2 SASEGT. CDR3 DNA sequence: TGTGCCAGCAGTGAAGCGCGGACAGGGGGGTATGGCTACACCTTC. Translated, it gives CASSEARTGGYGYTF.

A few counts support this clone. The rearrangement links TRBV7-9 to TRBJ2-5; 8 nucleotides line up with TRBD2. The CDR3 totals 15 residues. V was clipped by 0 bases and J by 5 bases; unmatched bases: 5. Germline CDR1 SEHNR, CDR2 FQNEAQ (reference sequence). Here the CDR3 DNA reads TGTGCCAGCAGCTTAGCGGGGGGACTAGTGGAGACCCAGTACTTC. Translation gives CASSLAGGLVETQYF.

The V call is TRBV30, the J call TRBJ1-2; 8 nucleotides agree with TRBD1. V shed 5 bases and J 3 bases; nucleotides not matched to a gene: 2. The CDR3 extends over 12 amino acids. From germline, CDR1 is GTSNPN and CDR2 SVGIG (reference sequence). CDR3 sequence reads: CAWLGQDYGYTF. Here the CDR3 DNA reads TGTGCCTGGCTGGGACAGGACTATGGCTACACCTTC. The whole variable domain, remainder taken from reference TRBV30 and TRBJ1-2, is SQTIHQWPATLVQPVGSPLSLECTVEGTSNPNLYWYRQAAGRGLQLLFYSVGIGQISSEVPQNLSASRPQDRQFILSSKKLLLSDSGFYLCAWLGQDYGYTFGSGTRLTVV.

The CDR3 region has the DNA TGTGCCAGCAAGGGTGGACAGGGTAGTGAAAAACTGTTTTTT. Amino acids: CASKGGQGSEKLFF. V is TRBV2 and J is TRBJ1-4; 8 bases match TRBD1. The ends lost 7 bases at V and 7 bases at J; junction bases unmatched: 8. CDR1 is SNHLY, CDR2 FYNNEI, per germline. The CDR3 covers 14 residues. Combining the CDR3 with reference TRBV2 and TRBJ1-4 gives the whole variable domain EPEVTQTPSHQVTQMGQEVILRCVPISNHLYFYWYRQILGQKVEFLVSFYNNEISEKSEIFDDQFSVERPDGSNFTLKIRSTKLEDSAMYFCASKGGQGSEKLFFGSGTQLSVL.

The rearrangement joins TRBV2 to TRBJ2-1; 7 nucleotides agree with TRBD2. Trimming removed 8 bases from V and 0 bases from J; junction bases left unmatched: 1. Germline CDR1 and CDR2: SNHLY and FYNNEI. This CDR3 is built from 13 residues. For the CDR3, the DNA is TGTGCCAGCCGGGGGGTCTCCTACAATGAGCAGTTCTTC. Translation: CASRGVSYNEQFF.

This clone was counted only a few times. The chain joins TRBV14 to TRBJ1-1, with D uncertain. The germline V gene has CDR1 SGHDN and CDR2 FVKESK. This CDR3 spans 15 amino acids. V lost 0 bases to trimming and J lost 3 bases, with 11 bases between them. The CDR3 bases are TGTGCCAGCAGCCAAGATATAGGGTCCCACACTGAAGCTTTCTTT. Its protein is CASSQDIGSHTEAFF.

This clone was recorded once. The chain recombines TRBV4-2 with TRBJ1-4, with D possibly matching TRBD1 (5 bases). Germline V gene data show CDR1 as LGHNA and CDR2 as YNFKEQ. V was cut by 0 bases and J by 10 bases, with 21 bases left in between. This CDR3 spans 17 amino acids. As DNA, the CDR3 is TGTGCCAGCAGCCAAGATTCGGCCCTGGGGCCTTTTGGAAAACTGTTTTTT. Translating it yields CASSQDSALGPFGKLFF.

This clone was recorded once. The chain combines TRBV7-9 with TRBJ2-1; tentative D call: TRBD1 (6 bases). Trimming shortened V by 0 bases and J by 1 base, and 13 bases separated the two germline ends. Germline V gene sequence: CDR1 SEHNR, CDR2 FQNEAQ (reference sequence). The CDR3 has 17 residues. Written as DNA, the CDR3 is TGTGCCAGCAGCTTAGCACGTGGGCAGGGGTCCTACAATGAGCAGTTCTTC. As protein: CASSLARGQGSYNEQFF.